This T cell receptor (beta chain) was sequenced during a study of T-cell memory formation after mild COVID-19. For the study at large: There were largely donor-specific TCR clusters. Study-level points and caveats: Researchers found some responding clones in pre-infection memory, a sign that cross-reactive memory joined.

This clonotype has at least ten counts. Antigen specificity is unknown. This CDR3 comprises 15 residues. Between the trimmed V and J ends, which lost 3 bases and 6 bases, there was a span of 18 bases. The germline V gene encodes CDR1 SGHTA and CDR2 FQGNSA. Each CDR3 protein is one row after TCRdb ran MiXCR on the 5' RACE reads. The sample has around 530,000 distinct CDR3 sequences; 20% to 25% are singletons. The gene calls are TRBV7-2 and TRBJ2-7; D is possibly TRBD1 (5 bases). The origin of this receptor is an adult woman who had mild COVID-19 (a few samples of this study predate the infection). Cell type and time point are not known. The sample taken for sequencing was PBMCs or a T cell subset sorted from them (not recorded which). CDR3 bases: TGTGCCAGCAGCTTGGGTGGGGCCATCAAGGGCGAGCAGTACTTC. Translated, it gives CASSLGGAIKGEQYF.